Here is one TCR beta chain with its context. Its target is not known. This CDR3 comprises 15 residues. V was pared by 2 bases and J by 7 bases, with 9 bases of the junction left unmatched. Per germline, CDR1 MNHEY and CDR2 SVGAGI. Profiling relied on immunoSEQ multiplex PCR, and the TCRdb table lists in-frame clones only, not all of them. The sample carries fewer than 25,000 clones, roughly four fifths recorded once. This entry comes from a study of graft-versus-host responses after intestinal transplantation. Study-wide context: Each patient got anti-thymocyte globulin induction, then tacrolimus and steroids for two to four years. General study points: Recipient marrow showed GvH clones, some seen first in ileum or blood.

Tissue processing of the graft released intraepithelial and lamina propria lymphocytes from it. This chain joins TRBV6-5 and TRBJ2-7, with 9 nucleotides matching TRBD2. The material sequenced was ileum tissue, taken 12 days after intestinal transplant. The sequence was obtained from a human patient who received an intestinal transplant, so some T cells may come from the graft donor. The CDR3 loop is CASSYEAGGPREQYF. CDR3 nucleotides: TGTGCCAGCAGTTACGAGGCGGGGGGGCCGAGGGAGCAGTACTTC.